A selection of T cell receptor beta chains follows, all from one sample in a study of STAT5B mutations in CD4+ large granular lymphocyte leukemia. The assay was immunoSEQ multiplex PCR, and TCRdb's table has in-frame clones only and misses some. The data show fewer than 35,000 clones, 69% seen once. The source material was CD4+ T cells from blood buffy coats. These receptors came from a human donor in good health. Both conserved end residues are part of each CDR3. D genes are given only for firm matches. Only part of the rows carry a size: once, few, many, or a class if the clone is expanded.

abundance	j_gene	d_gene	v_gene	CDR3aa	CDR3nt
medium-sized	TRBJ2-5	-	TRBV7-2	CASSRGLYGETQYF	TGTGCCAGCAGCAGAGGACTGTACGGTGAGACCCAGTACTTC
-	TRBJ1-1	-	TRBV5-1	CASSGLQNTEAFF	TGCGCCAGCAGCGGGCTCCAAAACACTGAAGCTTTCTTT
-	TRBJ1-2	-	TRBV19	CASSIADSGGYGYTF	TGTGCCAGTAGTATAGCGGACTCCGGAGGCTATGGCTACACCTTC
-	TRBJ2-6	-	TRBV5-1	CASSTGPGRSGANVLTF	TGCGCCAGCAGCACGGGCCCAGGTAGGTCTGGGGCCAACGTCCTGACTTTC
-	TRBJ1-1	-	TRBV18	CASSPPGGVNTEAFF	TGTGCCAGCTCACCACCGGGCGGGGTGAACACTGAAGCTTTCTTT
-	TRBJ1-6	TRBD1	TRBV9	CASSVGRQGNSPLHF	TGTGCCAGCAGCGTAGGGCGACAGGGGAATTCACCCCTCCACTTT
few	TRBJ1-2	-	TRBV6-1	CASNWGFYGYTF	TGTGCCAGCAATTGGGGTTTCTATGGCTACACCTTC
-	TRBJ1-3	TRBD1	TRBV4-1	CASSHGVTGFSGNTIYF	TGCGCCAGCAGCCACGGGGTGACAGGGTTCTCTGGAAACACCATATATTTT
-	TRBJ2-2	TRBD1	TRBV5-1	CASSSGTGNTGELFF	TGCGCCAGCAGCTCCGGGACAGGGAACACCGGGGAGCTGTTTTTT
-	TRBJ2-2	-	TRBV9	CASSGRSGSGGELFF	TGTGCCAGCAGCGGACGAAGCGGATCAGGAGGGGAGCTGTTTTTT
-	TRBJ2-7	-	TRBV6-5	CASSYSSTGLYEQYF	TGTGCCAGCAGTTACTCGAGTACAGGCCTCTACGAGCAGTACTTC
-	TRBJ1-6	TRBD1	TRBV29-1	CSAGTGPSSPLHF	TGCAGCGCAGGGACAGGCCCAAGTTCACCCCTCCACTTT
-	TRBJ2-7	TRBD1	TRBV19	CASSRGQGPYEQYF	TGTGCCAGTAGTAGGGGACAGGGGCCTTACGAGCAGTACTTC
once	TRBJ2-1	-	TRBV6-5	CASSYRVPNEQFF	TGTGCCAGCAGTTACAGGGTCCCCAATGAGCAGTTCTTC
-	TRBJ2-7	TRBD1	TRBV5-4	CASSSPLGTGAYEQYF	TGTGCCAGCAGCTCGCCGTTGGGGACAGGGGCCTACGAGCAGTACTTC
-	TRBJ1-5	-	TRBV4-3	CASSQDVQALRPQHF	TGCGCCAGCAGCCAAGATGTACAAGCCCTTAGGCCCCAGCATTTT